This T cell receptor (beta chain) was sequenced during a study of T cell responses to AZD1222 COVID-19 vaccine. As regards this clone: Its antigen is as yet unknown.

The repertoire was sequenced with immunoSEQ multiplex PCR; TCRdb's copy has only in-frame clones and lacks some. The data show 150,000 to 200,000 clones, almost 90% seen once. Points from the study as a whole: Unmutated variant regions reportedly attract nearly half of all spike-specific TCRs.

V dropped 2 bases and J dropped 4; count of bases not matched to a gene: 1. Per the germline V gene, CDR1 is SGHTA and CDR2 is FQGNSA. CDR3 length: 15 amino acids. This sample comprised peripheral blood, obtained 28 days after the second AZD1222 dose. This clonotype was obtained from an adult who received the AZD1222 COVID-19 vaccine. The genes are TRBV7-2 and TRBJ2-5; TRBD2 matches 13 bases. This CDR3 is CASSLTSGGGETQYF. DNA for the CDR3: TGTGCCAGCAGCTTAACTAGCGGGGGGGGAGAGACCCAGTACTTC. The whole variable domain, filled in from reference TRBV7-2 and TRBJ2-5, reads GAGVSQSPSNKVTEKGKDVELRCDPISGHTALYWYRQSLGQGLEFLIYFQGNSAPDKSGLPSDRFSAERTGGSVSTLTIQRTQQEDSAVYLCASSLTSGGGETQYFGPGTRLLVL.